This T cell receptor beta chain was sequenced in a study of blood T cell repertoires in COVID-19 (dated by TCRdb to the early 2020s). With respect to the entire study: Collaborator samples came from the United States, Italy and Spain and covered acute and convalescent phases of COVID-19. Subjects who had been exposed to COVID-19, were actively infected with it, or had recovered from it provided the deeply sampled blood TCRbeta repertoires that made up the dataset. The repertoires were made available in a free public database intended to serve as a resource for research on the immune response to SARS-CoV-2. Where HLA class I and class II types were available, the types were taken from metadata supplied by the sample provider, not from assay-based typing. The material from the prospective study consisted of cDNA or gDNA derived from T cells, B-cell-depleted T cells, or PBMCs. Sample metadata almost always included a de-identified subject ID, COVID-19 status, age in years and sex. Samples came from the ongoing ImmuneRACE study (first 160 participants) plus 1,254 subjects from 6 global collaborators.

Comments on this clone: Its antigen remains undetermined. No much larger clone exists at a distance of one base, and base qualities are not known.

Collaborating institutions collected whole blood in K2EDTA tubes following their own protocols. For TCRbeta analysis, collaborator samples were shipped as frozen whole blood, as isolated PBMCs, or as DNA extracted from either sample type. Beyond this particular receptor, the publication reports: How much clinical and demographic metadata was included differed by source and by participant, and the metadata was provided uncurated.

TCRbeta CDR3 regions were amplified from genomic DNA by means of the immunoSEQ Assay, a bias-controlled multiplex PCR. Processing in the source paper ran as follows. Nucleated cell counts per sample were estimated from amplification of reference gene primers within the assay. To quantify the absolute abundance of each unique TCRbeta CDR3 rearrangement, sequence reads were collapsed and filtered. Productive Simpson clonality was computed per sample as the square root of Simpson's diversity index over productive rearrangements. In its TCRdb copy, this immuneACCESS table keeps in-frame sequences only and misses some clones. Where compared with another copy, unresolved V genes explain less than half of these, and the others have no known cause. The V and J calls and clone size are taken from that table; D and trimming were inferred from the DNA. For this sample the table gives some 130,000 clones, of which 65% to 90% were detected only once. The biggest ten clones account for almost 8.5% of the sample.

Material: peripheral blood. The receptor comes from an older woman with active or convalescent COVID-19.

The CDR3 protein is CASTYLGRTGYGYTF. The DNA reads TGTGCCAGCACCTACCTGGGGAGGACCGGCTATGGCTACACCTTC. The chain employs TRBV6-5 and TRBJ1-2; the D gene cannot be named for sure. The V end loses 7 bases and the J end loses 4 bases, and a stretch of 19 bases separates them. The CDR3 starts with the cysteine, ends with the phenylalanine, and has 15 residues. This entry keeps only the CDR3 DNA: 45 bases, framed from base 1. Reading the germline V gene gives CDR1 MNHEY and CDR2 SVGAGI.